The next 26 T cell receptor beta chains were all read from a single sample in a study of tissue T cells after allogeneic stem cell transplantation. Some clones are missing from TCRdb's copy, which holds only in-frame ones; the method was immunoSEQ multiplex PCR. This sample yields about 43,000 clones, of which 80% to 95% are seen a single time; approximately 3.8% belongs to the top ten. Sequencing used blood, obtained before transplantation. The receptors were gathered from a woman aged 35-75 years who later had graft-versus-host disease after an allogeneic stem cell transplant.

CDR3 sequence: CAISEGLDTQYF. The CDR3 bases are TGTGCCATCAGTGAGGGACTAGATACGCAGTATTTT. V usage is TRBV10-3 and J usage is TRBJ2-3; maybe TRBD2 (5 bases). V was cut by 2 bases and J by 5 bases, with 5 bases left in between. Germline V gene data show CDR1 as ENHRY and CDR2 as SYGVKD. This CDR3 spans 12 amino acids.

The chain is built from TRBV25-1 and TRBJ2-3; no definite D call. Trimming shortened V by 4 bases and J by 0 bases, and 14 bases separated the two germline ends. Germline-derived CDR1 and CDR2 are MGHDK and SYGVNS. The CDR3 covers 16 residues. This chain's CDR3 is CASSGRRASSTDTQYF. In DNA form, the CDR3 reads TGTGCCAGCAGTGGCCGCCGGGCCTCTAGCACAGATACGCAGTATTTT.

This sequence joins TRBV7-2 and TRBJ1-1; the D gene is possibly TRBD1 (5 bases). This CDR3 has 15 amino acids. Deletions cut 8 bases from V and 5 bases from J, with 21 bases between. Germline V gene data show CDR1 as SGHTA and CDR2 as FQGNSA. CDR3: CASSPARVGGTEAFF. CDR3 in DNA: TGTGCCAGCTCCCCCGCCAGGGTCGGGGGTACTGAAGCTTTCTTT.

The chain has TRBV18 and TRBJ2-2, with 10 bases aligning to TRBD2. J was trimmed by 7 bases and V by 8 bases; bases with no gene match: 4. CDR1 KGHSH and CDR2 LQKENI come from the germline V gene. This CDR3 comprises 13 residues. CDR3 region: CASGLAEVGELFF. CDR3 bases: TGTGCCAGCGGACTAGCGGAGGTCGGGGAGCTGTTTTTT.

The rearrangement links TRBV19 to TRBJ2-3, with TRBD2 matching 10 bases. Germline V lookup: CDR1 LNHDA, CDR2 SQIVND (reference sequence). V lost 4 bases, J lost 2 bases, and 9 bases stayed unmatched. The CDR3 has 17 amino acids. DNA of the CDR3: TGTGCCAGTAGTACACAACTAGCGGGACGATACACAGATACGCAGTATTTT. It encodes CASSTQLAGRYTDTQYF. Variable domain in full (rest from reference TRBV19 and TRBJ2-3): DGGITQSPKYLFRKEGQNVTLSCEQNLNHDAMYWYRQDPGQGLRLIYYSQIVNDFQKGDIAEGYSVSREKKESFPLTVTSAQKNPTAFYLCASSTQLAGRYTDTQYFGPGTRLTVL.

The V gene is TRBV4-3, the J gene TRBJ1-2, with 7 nucleotides matching TRBD1. The CDR3 length is 15 residues. V was clipped by 0 bases and J by 8 bases; unmatched bases: 9. CDR1 and CDR2 (germline): LGHNA, YSLEER. Written as DNA, the CDR3 is TGCGCCAGCAGCCAAGATCAGGGGGGGACGGGAGGCTACACCTTC. Translating it yields CASSQDQGGTGGYTF.

The gene calls are TRBV9 and TRBJ1-3; D is perhaps TRBD1 (5 bases). Germline CDR1 and CDR2: SGDLS and YYNGEE. V lost 1 base to trimming and J lost 4 bases, with 9 bases between them. CDR3 length: 14 residues. The CDR3 sequence is CASSVQGVGNTIYF. The DNA for the CDR3 is TGTGCCAGCAGCGTACAAGGGGTAGGAAACACCATATATTTT.

This chain links TRBV4-3 with TRBJ2-4; TRBD1 is a possible D gene (6 bases). The V end was cut by 4 bases, the J end by 7 bases, with 17 bases between. The CDR3 is 15 amino acids. Germline-derived CDR1 and CDR2 are LGHNA and YSLEER. CDR3 sequence (DNA): TGCGCCAGCAGCCGAACAGGGAGTACCCATAACATTCAGTACTTC. This encodes CASSRTGSTHNIQYF.

The chain joins TRBV9 to TRBJ2-7; 11 positions agree with TRBD2. Germline CDR1 is SGDLS and CDR2 is YYNGEE. The CDR3 loop spans 15 amino acids. J gave up 4 bases and V 2 bases, and 5 bases lay outside the gene matches. CDR3 sequence: CASSVNPSGGYEQYF. The CDR3 region has the DNA TGTGCCAGCAGCGTTAATCCTAGCGGGGGGTACGAGCAGTACTTC.

The chain has TRBV7-2 and TRBJ2-1, with D maybe TRBD2 (6 bases). The V and J ends lost 0 bases and 7 bases respectively, with 13 bases between them. This CDR3 contains 15 residues. Germline values: CDR1 SGHTA, CDR2 FQGNSA. Here the CDR3 reads CASSLAGGKLNEQFF. Here the CDR3 DNA reads TGTGCCAGCAGCTTAGCGGGGGGAAAGTTAAATGAGCAGTTCTTC.

This chain joins TRBV27 and TRBJ2-6; 9 bases agree with TRBD1. The germline V gene has CDR1 MNHEY and CDR2 SMNVEV (reference sequence). V dropped 7 bases and J dropped 0; count of bases not matched to a gene: 4. The CDR3 has 16 amino acids. The chain's CDR3 is CASTRQGGSGANVLTF. CDR3 in DNA: TGTGCCAGCACCCGACAGGGGGGCTCTGGGGCCAACGTCCTGACTTTC.

The chain couples TRBV27 to TRBJ2-5; a possible D gene is TRBD1 (6 bases). Germline V CDR1 and CDR2: MNHEY, SMNVEV (reference sequence). V was clipped by 2 bases and J by 1 base, with 11 bases between them. CDR3 length: 15 residues. The CDR3 sequence: CASSLSGQRQETQYF. The CDR3 DNA reads as TGTGCCAGCAGTTTAAGTGGACAGCGCCAAGAGACCCAGTACTTC.

This clone was counted a single time. This chain connects TRBV3-1 (or the pseudogene TRBV3-2) to TRBJ2-1, with D perhaps matching TRBD2 (6 bases). The germline V gene encodes CDR1 LGHDT and CDR2 YNNKEL (reference sequence). V dropped 0 bases and J dropped 0 bases, with 12 bases sitting between them. The CDR3 is made up of 17 amino acids. The CDR3 DNA reads TGTGCCAGCAGCCAAGATACGGCGGGGAGCTCCTACAATGAGCAGTTCTTC. Protein sequence: CASSQDTAGSSYNEQFF.

The CDR3 nucleotides read TGCGCCAGCAGCCAAGACACCCGGGACCTTGTTCGCGAGCAGTACTTC. Its translation is CASSQDTRDLVREQYF. This chain joins TRBV4-1 and TRBJ2-7; TRBD1 or TRBD2 may be the D gene (5 bases each). This CDR3 region has 16 residues. CDR1 and CDR2 (germline): MGHRA, YSYEKL. With 0 bases removed from V and 6 bases from J, the gap between germline ends came to 18 bases.

The chain employs TRBV6-2 or TRBV6-3 and TRBJ2-6; D unclear. The CDR3 consists of 16 residues. V shed 2 bases and J shed 0 bases, with 8 bases lying between them. Germline CDR1 is MNHEY and CDR2 is SVGEGT. The CDR3 here is CASSYPHSSGANVLTF. Here the CDR3 DNA reads TGTGCCAGCAGTTACCCTCACAGCTCTGGGGCCAACGTCCTGACTTTC.

The V and J genes are TRBV1 and TRBJ1-1. TRBV1 is designated a pseudogene. The CDR3 extends over 13 amino acids. The CDR3 DNA is TGCACCAGCAGTCCCTTGATGAACACTGAAGCTTTCTTT. Its translation is CTSSPLMNTEAFF.

The chain has TRBV5-6 and TRBJ1-1; no clear D gene. The length of the CDR3 is 14 residues. V shed 0 bases and J shed 4 bases, with 10 bases lying between them. Germline V gene data show CDR1 as SGHDT and CDR2 as YYEEEE. The CDR3 sequence is CASSLGAGSTEAFF. The CDR3 DNA reads as TGTGCCAGCAGCTTGGGAGCGGGCAGCACTGAAGCTTTCTTT.

This clone appeared a single time. The chain carries TRBV29-1 and TRBJ1-1; D unclear. Trimming stripped 7 bases from V and 3 bases from J, with 6 bases between. This CDR3 region has 10 residues. The germline V gene encodes CDR1 SQVTM and CDR2 ANQGSEA. DNA of the CDR3: TGCAGCGGGAGAGACACTGAAGCTTTCTTT. Encoded protein: CSGRDTEAFF.

The chain couples TRBV28 to TRBJ2-3; the match to TRBD2 covers 14 bases. Trimming removed 3 bases from V and 0 bases from J; junction bases left unmatched: 11. Per germline, CDR1 MDHEN and CDR2 SYDVKM. The CDR3 is made up of 20 amino acids. The CDR3, as DNA: TGTGCCAGCAGTTTCCCCCCCGGGACTAGCGGGAGTATTAGCACAGATACGCAGTATTTT. It yields the protein CASSFPPGTSGSISTDTQYF.

Points on this clone: One end of the junction fails to match germline, which may point to a read error. The DNA of the CDR3 is TGTGCCAGCTCTCCACTCGGGACAACAGGGGTTGAGACCCAGTACTTC. Protein sequence: CASSPLGTTGVETQYF. This chain connects TRBV18 to TRBJ2-5; 7 nucleotides agree with TRBD1. The CDR3 extends over 16 amino acids. CDR1 and CDR2 (germline): KGHSH, LQKENI.

V gene TRBV9 combines with J gene TRBJ2-7, with 9 bases lining up with TRBD1. The CDR3 is 13 residues long. J lost 4 bases, V lost 2 bases, and 1 base had no gene match. Germline V gives CDR1 SGDLS, CDR2 YYNGEE. The DNA of the CDR3 is TGTGCCAGCAGCGTGACAGGGGGATACGAGCAGTACTTC. It yields the protein CASSVTGGYEQYF.

The chain links TRBV12-3 or TRBV12-4 to TRBJ2-7; TRBD2 aligns across 7 bases. The V gene end was trimmed by 4 bases and the J gene end by 9 bases; junction bases not matched to a gene: 3. There are 11 residues in the CDR3. The CDR3 is CASSWDYRQYF. CDR3 bases: TGTGCCAGCAGTTGGGACTATCGGCAGTACTTC.

V is TRBV4-2 and J is TRBJ1-1; D unclear. The CDR3 sequence is 11 residues long. With 3 bases removed from V and 6 bases from J, the gap between germline ends came to 5 bases. Per the germline V gene, CDR1 is LGHNA and CDR2 is YNFKEQ. The DNA of the CDR3 is TGTGCCAGCAGCCAGACCGCTGAAGCTTTCTTT. Its translation is CASSQTAEAFF.

This chain links TRBV30 with TRBJ2-5, with 9 bases aligning to TRBD2. This CDR3 spans 14 amino acids. Germline V gene sequence: CDR1 GTSNPN, CDR2 SVGIG (reference sequence). V shed 1 base and J 5 bases; nucleotides not matched to a gene: 5. The CDR3 nucleotides read TGTGCCTGGAGTGCTGGGACTAGCAGGGAGACCCAGTACTTC. Its translation is CAWSAGTSRETQYF.

The J gene is TRBJ2-4, the V gene TRBV7-2, with D possibly being TRBD2 (6 bases). Looked up from germline, CDR1 is SGHTA and CDR2 is FQGNSA. V shed 3 bases and J shed 6 bases, with 15 bases lying between them. This CDR3 region has 15 residues. DNA of the CDR3: TGTGCCAGCAGCTTGGGGGGAGAAGGGGTAAACATTCAGTACTTC. This sequence encodes CASSLGGEGVNIQYF.

The rearrangement joins TRBV7-9 to TRBJ2-7, with 9 nucleotides matching TRBD1. V shed 1 base and J 2 bases; nucleotides not matched to a gene: 12. The CDR3 is made up of 18 amino acids. Per germline, CDR1 SEHNR and CDR2 FQNEAQ (reference sequence). The CDR3 nucleotides read TGTGCCAGCAGCTTAGATGGGACTCGGACAGGGGCCGCCTACGAGCAGTACTTC. Residues: CASSLDGTRTGAAYEQYF.